The 23 T cell receptor beta chains reported below all come from one sample, sequenced in a study of OX40 agonist ivuxolimab in advanced cancers. Sequencing used immunoSEQ multiplex PCR; TCRdb keeps in-frame clones, though not all of them. The repertoire consists of about 81,000 clones, with about 85% occurring once and the leading ten covering 0.2% to 0.25%. This specimen was CD4+ or CD8+ T cells sorted from blood, taken in a trial of the OX40 agonist ivuxolimab. All receptors come from an adult with an advanced solid tumor such as melanoma, head and neck, liver or kidney cancer.

CDR3 coding DNA: TGCGCCAGCAGCTTGGGGGACAGGGGTGGACGAGAGACCCAGTACTTC. It codes for CASSLGDRGGRETQYF. This rearrangement joins TRBV5-1 to TRBJ2-5; 10 bases match TRBD1. From germline, CDR1 is SGHRS and CDR2 YFSETQ. Trimming cost V 0 bases and J 4 bases; bases outside gene matches: 6. The CDR3 runs to 16 residues.

The chain recombines TRBV7-2 with TRBJ2-3, with D perhaps TRBD2 (5 bases). Trimming pared 5 bases from V and 7 bases from J, leaving 7 bases between. This CDR3 is built from 11 residues. Germline lookup yields CDR1 SGHTA and CDR2 FQGNSA. Written as DNA, the CDR3 is TGTGCCAGCAGCCCGGGGAATACGCAGTATTTT. This sequence encodes CASSPGNTQYF.

The chain has TRBV28 and TRBJ1-2, with D tentatively TRBD1 (5 bases). The CDR3 runs 14 residues. Germline V gene lookup returns CDR1 MDHEN and CDR2 SYDVKM. The V and J ends lost 7 bases and 8 bases respectively, with 20 bases between them. Here the CDR3 reads CASTYLAEGRGYTF. The CDR3 region has the DNA TGTGCCAGCACTTACTTGGCGGAGGGACGGGGCTACACCTTC.

The rearrangement uses TRBV10-3 and TRBJ1-2; TRBD1 agrees at 7 bases. Germline CDR1 ENHRY, CDR2 SYGVKD. The CDR3 is 15 residues long. Unmatched junction bases numbered 7, after V lost 5 bases and J lost 1 base. This CDR3 is CAISPTGTDNYGYTF. CDR3 sequence (DNA): TGTGCCATCAGTCCGACCGGGACAGATAACTATGGCTACACCTTC.

The chain carries TRBV2 and TRBJ2-2; D is uncertain. The CDR3 runs to 17 residues. Per the germline V gene, CDR1 is SNHLY and CDR2 is FYNNEI. Between the trimmed V and J ends, which lost 6 bases and 2 bases, there was a span of 19 bases. The CDR3 DNA reads as TGTGCCAGCAGCCTAATCGGTCTGGGCTATAACACCGGGGAGCTGTTTTTT. It is translated as CASSLIGLGYNTGELFF.

The chain links TRBV28 to TRBJ1-1; maybe TRBD1 (6 bases). Germline V gives CDR1 MDHEN, CDR2 SYDVKM. The length of the CDR3 is 18 residues. Trimming removed 2 bases at V and 1 base at J, with 20 bases between. The CDR3 sequence is CASSLSGFGGRANTEAFF. For the CDR3, the DNA is TGTGCCAGCAGTTTAAGTGGGTTCGGGGGCAGGGCGAACACTGAAGCTTTCTTT.

This clone was counted only a few times. This chain links TRBV11-3 with TRBJ2-3, with a weak D call TRBD2 (6 bases). Germline lookup yields CDR1 SGHNT and CDR2 YENEEA. V lost 5 bases and J 3 bases, leaving 18 bases between the germline ends. This CDR3 is 16 amino acids long. CDR3 residues: CASSPGRREVTDTQYF. CDR3 DNA sequence: TGTGCCAGCAGCCCTGGAAGGAGGGAGGTTACAGATACGCAGTATTTT.

This clone was found a few times. The genes are TRBV5-1 and TRBJ2-3; 12 nucleotides agree with TRBD2. Trimming cost V 0 bases and J 4 bases; bases outside gene matches: 9. There are 18 residues in the CDR3. Germline V gene sequence: CDR1 SGHRS, CDR2 YFSETQ. DNA for the CDR3: TGCGCCAGCAGCTTGGGGCTAGCGGGGGGGCCCGGCGCAGATACGCAGTATTTT. It codes for CASSLGLAGGPGADTQYF.

The chain is built from TRBV4-2 and TRBJ2-1; TRBD2 matches at 9 bases. Germline V CDR1 and CDR2: LGHNA, YNFKEQ. V was clipped by 0 bases and J by 8 bases; unmatched bases: 5. The CDR3 covers 15 residues. CDR3 residues: CASSQEWRGGHEQFF. CDR3 DNA: TGTGCCAGCAGCCAAGAATGGCGGGGGGGCCATGAGCAGTTCTTC.

V gene TRBV5-1 combines with J gene TRBJ2-5; possibly TRBD1 for D (6 bases). CDR1 SGHRS and CDR2 YFSETQ come from the germline V gene. V shed 2 bases and J shed 3 bases, with 11 bases lying between them. The CDR3 totals 14 residues. CDR3 in DNA: TGCGCCAGCAGCTTACAGGGTAGGGAAGAGACCCAGTACTTC. This translates into CASSLQGREETQYF. Drawing the rest from reference TRBV5-1 and TRBJ2-5, the complete variable domain is KAGVTQTPRYLIKTRGQQVTLSCSPISGHRSVSWYQQTPGQGLQFLFEYFSETQRNKGNFPGRFSGRQFSNSRSEMNVSTLELGDSALYLCASSLQGREETQYFGPGTRLLVL.

V is TRBV2 and J is TRBJ2-1; TRBD1 might be the D (6 bases). V shed 1 base and J shed 4 bases, with 20 bases lying between them. The V gene's germline CDR1 is SNHLY and CDR2 FYNNEI. CDR3 size: 18 residues. CDR3 sequence: CASSEDPRNRELYNEQFF. Here the CDR3 DNA reads TGTGCCAGCAGTGAAGACCCCCGGAACAGGGAGCTATACAATGAGCAGTTCTTC.

The chain employs TRBV6-5 and TRBJ2-7, with TRBD1 identical over 9 bases. Trimming took 6 bases from V and 5 from J; bases not matched to a gene: 11. Germline loops: CDR1 MNHEY, CDR2 SVGAGI. This CDR3 has 15 amino acids. Written as DNA, the CDR3 is TGTGCCAGCAGCCCTCGGGGGACAGGGTACGACGAGCAGTACTTC. Its protein product is CASSPRGTGYDEQYF.

This chain uses TRBV7-8 with TRBJ2-1; 14 nucleotides match TRBD2. The CDR3 totals 14 residues. CDR1 is SGHVS and CDR2 is FQNEAQ in the germline V gene. After removal of 7 bases from V and 10 bases from J, the junction contained 6 bases not matched to a gene. The CDR3 region is CASTSRTSGREQFF. For the CDR3, the DNA is TGTGCCAGCACCTCCCGGACTAGCGGGAGGGAGCAGTTCTTC.

CDR3 sequence (DNA): TGTGCCAGCAGCAAAGCCGGACAGGAAACCATGAACACTGAAGCTTTCTTT. Translated: CASSKAGQETMNTEAFF. The chain combines TRBV21-1 with TRBJ1-1; no DNA check was done on the table's D call, TRBD1. TRBV21-1 is recorded as a pseudogene. CDR3 length: 17 residues.

The V and J genes are TRBV28 and TRBJ1-2; D is unresolved. The germline CDR1 and CDR2 sequences are MDHEN and SYDVKM. V shed 7 bases and J shed 3 bases, with 9 bases lying between them. The length of the CDR3 is 12 residues. The CDR3 DNA follows: TGTGCCAGCATGGCGGCGGACTATGGCTACACCTTC. Its protein product is CASMAADYGYTF.

The rearrangement joins TRBV27 to TRBJ1-1; no clear D. CDR1 and CDR2 (germline): MNHEY, SMNVEV (reference sequence). The CDR3 is 14 residues long. Deletions cut 4 bases from V and 0 bases from J, with 9 bases between. Written as DNA, the CDR3 is TGTGCCAGCAGTTCTCGTGTTATGAACACTGAAGCTTTCTTT. Its protein product is CASSSRVMNTEAFF.

CDR3 coding DNA: TGTGCCAGCAGCACCGCAGGGGCCGGGTACCAAGAGACCCAGTACTTC. As protein: CASSTAGAGYQETQYF. The rearrangement uses TRBV9 and TRBJ2-5, with D possibly being TRBD1 (6 bases). Per germline, CDR1 SGDLS and CDR2 YYNGEE. Between the trimmed V and J ends, which lost 4 bases and 0 bases, there was a span of 16 bases. The CDR3 loop spans 16 amino acids. The complete variable domain, with remaining parts taken from reference TRBV9 and TRBJ2-5, reads DSGVTQTPKHLITATGQRVTLRCSPRSGDLSVYWYQQSLDQGLQFLIQYYNGEERAKGNILERFSAQQFPDLHSELNLSSLELGDSALYFCASSTAGAGYQETQYFGPGTRLLVL.

The chain couples TRBV29-1 to TRBJ1-2; 7 bases map to TRBD1. CDR3 length: 12 residues. Germline CDR1 and CDR2: SQVTM and ANQGSEA. V lost 6 bases and J lost 4; bases outside the gene matches: 5. Here the CDR3 reads CSVGDSLYGYTF. CDR3 DNA sequence: TGCAGCGTAGGGGACAGCCTCTATGGCTACACCTTC.

This chain uses TRBV19 with TRBJ2-1; 8 bases are a match to TRBD2. V lost 2 bases, J lost 12 bases, and 12 bases stayed unmatched. Germline V CDR1 and CDR2: LNHDA, SQIVND (reference sequence). The CDR3 runs to 15 residues. CDR3 coding DNA: TGTGCCAGTAGTATATCCGGGGGGGCCGGTTTAGTGCAGTTCTTC. It yields the protein CASSISGGAGLVQFF.

V and J are TRBV18 and TRBJ1-5; 9 nucleotides agree with TRBD1. The V gene's germline CDR1 is KGHSH and CDR2 LQKENI. This CDR3 is built from 16 residues. V trimming: 6 bases; J trimming: 5 bases; junction bases outside the gene matches: 11. The CDR3 sequence is CASSNQGTGSDQPQHF. CDR3 coding DNA: TGTGCCAGCTCGAATCAGGGGACAGGGAGTGATCAGCCCCAGCATTTT.

This chain joins TRBV5-6 and TRBJ1-3; perhaps TRBD1 as D (6 bases). The CDR3 loop spans 16 amino acids. The germline V gene has CDR1 SGHDT and CDR2 YYEEEE. Between the trimmed V and J ends, which lost 2 bases and 2 bases, there was a span of 14 bases. The CDR3 region has the DNA TGTGCCAGCAGCTTAATGCCCGGACAGACTGGAAACACCATATATTTT. Its protein is CASSLMPGQTGNTIYF.

This rearrangement joins TRBV6-1 to TRBJ1-1, with D tentatively TRBD1 (6 bases). The CDR3 length is 14 residues. Germline values: CDR1 MNHNS, CDR2 SASEGT. V was clipped by 4 bases and J by 3 bases, with 12 bases between them. The CDR3 DNA reads TGTGCCAGCAGTGTAAATACAGGGTACACTGAAGCTTTCTTT. Translation: CASSVNTGYTEAFF.

The rearrangement links TRBV28 to TRBJ1-2, with D hard to call. The ends were cut back, 2 bases at V and 6 bases at J, with 7 bases in the middle. The CDR3 sequence is 12 residues long. Germline assignment: CDR1 MDHEN and CDR2 SYDVKM. The CDR3 nucleotides are TGTGCCAGCAGTTTACCTAAAGATGGCTACACCTTC. This encodes CASSLPKDGYTF.